This record covers a single T cell receptor (beta chain). This record comes from a study of T cell changes during pregnancy in multiple sclerosis. This CDR3 is built from 15 residues. The germline gives CDR1 SGHTA, CDR2 FQGNSA. V was trimmed by 7 bases and J by 2 bases, leaving 17 bases between them. Assay used: immunoSEQ multiplex PCR; TCRdb lists only in-frame clones, some missing. The repertoire holds roughly 110,000 clones, with 85% to 95% as singletons. The chain is built from TRBV7-2 and TRBJ1-2, with D uncertain. The source material was peripheral blood, sampled in the third trimester of pregnancy. This receptor was taken from a female donor in good health, enrolled as a control in a pregnancy study. CDR3 coding DNA: TGTGCCAGCACCCCTGGGAGGACGGAGAACTATGGCTACACCTTC. It yields the protein CASTPGRTENYGYTF.